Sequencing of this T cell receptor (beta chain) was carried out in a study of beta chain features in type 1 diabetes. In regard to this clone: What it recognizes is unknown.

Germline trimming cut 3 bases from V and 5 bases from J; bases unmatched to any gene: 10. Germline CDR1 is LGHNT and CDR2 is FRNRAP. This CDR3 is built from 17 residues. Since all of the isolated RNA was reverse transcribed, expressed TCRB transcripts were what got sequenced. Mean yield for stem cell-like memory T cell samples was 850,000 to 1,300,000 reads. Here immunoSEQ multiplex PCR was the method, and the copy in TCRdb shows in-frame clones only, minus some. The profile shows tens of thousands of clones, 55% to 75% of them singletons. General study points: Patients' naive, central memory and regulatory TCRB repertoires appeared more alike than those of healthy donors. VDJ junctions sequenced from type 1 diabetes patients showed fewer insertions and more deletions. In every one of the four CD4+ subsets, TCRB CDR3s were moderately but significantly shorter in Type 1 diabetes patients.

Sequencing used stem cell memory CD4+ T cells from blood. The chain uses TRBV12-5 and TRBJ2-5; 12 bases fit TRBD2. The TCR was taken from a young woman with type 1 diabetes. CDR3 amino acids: CASGFARGTSGLETQYF. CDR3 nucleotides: TGTGCTAGTGGTTTCGCGCGAGGGACTAGCGGGTTGGAGACCCAGTACTTC.